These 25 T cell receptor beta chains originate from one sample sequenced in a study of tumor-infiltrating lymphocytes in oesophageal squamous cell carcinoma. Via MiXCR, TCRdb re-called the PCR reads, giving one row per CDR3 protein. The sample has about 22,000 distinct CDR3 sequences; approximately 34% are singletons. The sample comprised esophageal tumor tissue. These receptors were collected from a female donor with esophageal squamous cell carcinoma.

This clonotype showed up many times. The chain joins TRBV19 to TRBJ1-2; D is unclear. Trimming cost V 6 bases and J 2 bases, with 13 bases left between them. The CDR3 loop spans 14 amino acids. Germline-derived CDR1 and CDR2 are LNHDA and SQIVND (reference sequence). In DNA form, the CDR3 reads TGTGCCAGTAGAGAATGGGAAGTCAACTATGGCTACACCTTC. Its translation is CASREWEVNYGYTF.

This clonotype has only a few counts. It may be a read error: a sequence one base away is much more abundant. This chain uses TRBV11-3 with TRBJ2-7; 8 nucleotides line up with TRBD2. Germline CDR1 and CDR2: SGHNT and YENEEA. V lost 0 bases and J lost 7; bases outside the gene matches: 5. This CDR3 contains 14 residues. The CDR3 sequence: CASSLDGRAGEQYF. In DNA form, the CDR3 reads TGTGCCAGCAGCTTAGACGGGAGGGCCGGTGAGCAGTACTTC.

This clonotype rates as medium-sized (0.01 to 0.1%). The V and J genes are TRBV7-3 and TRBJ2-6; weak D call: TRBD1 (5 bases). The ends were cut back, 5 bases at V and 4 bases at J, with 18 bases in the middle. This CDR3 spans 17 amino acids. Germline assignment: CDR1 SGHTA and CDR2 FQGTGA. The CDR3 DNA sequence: TGTGCCAGCAGCCCAAAGGGGCGGTTAGACGGGGCCAACGTCCTGACTTTC. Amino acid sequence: CASSPKGRLDGANVLTF.

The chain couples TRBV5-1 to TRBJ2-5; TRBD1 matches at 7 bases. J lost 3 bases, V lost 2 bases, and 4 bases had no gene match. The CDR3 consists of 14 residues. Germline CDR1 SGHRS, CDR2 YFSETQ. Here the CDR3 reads CASSFGTGEETQYF. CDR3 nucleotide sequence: TGCGCCAGCAGCTTTGGAACAGGGGAAGAGACCCAGTACTTC.

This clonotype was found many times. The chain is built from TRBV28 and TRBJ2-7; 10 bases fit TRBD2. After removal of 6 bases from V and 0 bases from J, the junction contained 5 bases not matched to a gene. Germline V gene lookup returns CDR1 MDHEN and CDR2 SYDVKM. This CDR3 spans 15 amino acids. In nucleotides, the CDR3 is TGTGCCAGCAGCCTAGCGGGAGTGGGCTCCTACGAGCAGTACTTC. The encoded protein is CASSLAGVGSYEQYF.

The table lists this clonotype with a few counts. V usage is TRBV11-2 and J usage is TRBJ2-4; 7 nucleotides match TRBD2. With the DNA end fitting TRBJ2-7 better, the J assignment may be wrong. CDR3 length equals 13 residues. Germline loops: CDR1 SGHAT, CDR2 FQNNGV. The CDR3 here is CASSSRAGVEQYF. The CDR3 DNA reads TGTGCCAGCAGCTCAAGGGCGGGGGTCGAGCAGTACTTC.

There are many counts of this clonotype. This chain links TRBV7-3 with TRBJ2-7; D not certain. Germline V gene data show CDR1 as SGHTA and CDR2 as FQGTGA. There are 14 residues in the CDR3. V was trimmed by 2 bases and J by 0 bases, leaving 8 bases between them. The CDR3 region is CASSLAVGSYEQYF. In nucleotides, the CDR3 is TGTGCCAGCAGCTTAGCAGTGGGCTCCTACGAGCAGTACTTC. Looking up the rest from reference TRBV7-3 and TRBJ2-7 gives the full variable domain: GAGVSQTPSNKVTEKGKYVELRCDPISGHTALYWYRQSLGQGPEFLIYFQGTGAADDSGLPNDRFFAVRPEGSVSTLKIQRTERGDSAVYLCASSLAVGSYEQYFGPGTRLTVT.

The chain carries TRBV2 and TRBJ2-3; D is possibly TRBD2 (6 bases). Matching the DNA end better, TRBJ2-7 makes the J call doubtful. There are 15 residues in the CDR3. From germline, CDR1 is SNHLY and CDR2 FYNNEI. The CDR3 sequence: CASRTRLVESYEQYF. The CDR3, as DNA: TGTGCCAGCAGAACCAGACTAGTCGAATCCTACGAGCAGTACTTC.

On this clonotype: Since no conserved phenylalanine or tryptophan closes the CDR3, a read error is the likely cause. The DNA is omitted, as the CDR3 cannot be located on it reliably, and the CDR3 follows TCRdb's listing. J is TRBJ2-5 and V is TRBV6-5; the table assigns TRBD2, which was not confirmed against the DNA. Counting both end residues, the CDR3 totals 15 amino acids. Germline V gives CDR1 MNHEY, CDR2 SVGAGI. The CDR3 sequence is CASSSGRDYGYTFGS.

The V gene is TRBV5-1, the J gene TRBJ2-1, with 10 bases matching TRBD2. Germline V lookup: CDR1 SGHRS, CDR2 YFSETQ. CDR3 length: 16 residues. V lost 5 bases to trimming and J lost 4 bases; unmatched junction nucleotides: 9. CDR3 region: CASSPDPSGSYNEQFF. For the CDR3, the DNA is TGCGCCAGCAGTCCGGACCCTAGCGGGAGTTACAATGAGCAGTTCTTC.

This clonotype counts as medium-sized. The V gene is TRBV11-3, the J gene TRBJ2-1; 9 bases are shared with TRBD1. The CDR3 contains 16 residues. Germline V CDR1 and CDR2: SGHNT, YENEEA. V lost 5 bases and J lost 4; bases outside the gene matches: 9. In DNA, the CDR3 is TGTGCCAGCAGCCCGCGACAGGGACAGGGATACAATGAGCAGTTCTTC. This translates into CASSPRQGQGYNEQFF.

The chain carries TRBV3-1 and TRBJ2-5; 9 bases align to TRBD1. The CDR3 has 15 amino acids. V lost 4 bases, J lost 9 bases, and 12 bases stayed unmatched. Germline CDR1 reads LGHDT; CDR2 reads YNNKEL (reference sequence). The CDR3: CASSPRDRVSLAQYF. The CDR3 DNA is TGTGCCAGCAGCCCCCGGGACAGGGTGAGCTTGGCCCAGTACTTC.

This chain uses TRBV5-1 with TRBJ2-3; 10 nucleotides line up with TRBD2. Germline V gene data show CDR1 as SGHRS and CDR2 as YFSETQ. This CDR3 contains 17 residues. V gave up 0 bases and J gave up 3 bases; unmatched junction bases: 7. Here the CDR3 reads CASSLGVAGGQTDTQYF. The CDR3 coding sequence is TGCGCCAGCAGCTTGGGGGTAGCGGGAGGTCAGACAGATACGCAGTATTTT.

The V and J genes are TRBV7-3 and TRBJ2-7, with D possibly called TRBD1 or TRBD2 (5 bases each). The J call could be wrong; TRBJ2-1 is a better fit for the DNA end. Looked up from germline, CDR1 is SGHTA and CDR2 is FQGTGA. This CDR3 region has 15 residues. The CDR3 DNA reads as TGTGCCAGCAGCTTAGGGGGTTCCGTCTACAATGAGCAGTTCTTC. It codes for CASSLGGSVYNEQFF.

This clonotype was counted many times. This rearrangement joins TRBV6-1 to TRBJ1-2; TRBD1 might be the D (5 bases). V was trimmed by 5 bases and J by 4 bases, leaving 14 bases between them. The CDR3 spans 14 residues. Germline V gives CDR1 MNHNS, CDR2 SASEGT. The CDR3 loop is CASSYSQGLYGYTF. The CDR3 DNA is TGTGCCAGCAGTTATAGTCAGGGCCTCTATGGCTACACCTTC.

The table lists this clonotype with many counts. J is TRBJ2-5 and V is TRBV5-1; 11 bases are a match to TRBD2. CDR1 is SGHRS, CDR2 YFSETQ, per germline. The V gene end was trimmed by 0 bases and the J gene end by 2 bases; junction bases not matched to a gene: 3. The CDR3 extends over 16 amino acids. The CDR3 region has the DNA TGCGCCAGCAGCTTGGGGACTAGCGGGCGGCAAGAGACCCAGTACTTC. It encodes CASSLGTSGRQETQYF. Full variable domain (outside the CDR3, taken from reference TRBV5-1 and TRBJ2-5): KAGVTQTPRYLIKTRGQQVTLSCSPISGHRSVSWYQQTPGQGLQFLFEYFSETQRNKGNFPGRFSGRQFSNSRSEMNVSTLELGDSALYLCASSLGTSGRQETQYFGPGTRLLVL.

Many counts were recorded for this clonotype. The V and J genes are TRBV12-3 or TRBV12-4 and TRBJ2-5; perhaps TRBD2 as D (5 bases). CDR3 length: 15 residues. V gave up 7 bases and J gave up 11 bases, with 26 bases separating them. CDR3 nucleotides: TGTGCCAGCAATGAGGGCGCTAGCCTAGTTCGTGAGCAGTACTTC. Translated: CASNEGASLVREQYF.

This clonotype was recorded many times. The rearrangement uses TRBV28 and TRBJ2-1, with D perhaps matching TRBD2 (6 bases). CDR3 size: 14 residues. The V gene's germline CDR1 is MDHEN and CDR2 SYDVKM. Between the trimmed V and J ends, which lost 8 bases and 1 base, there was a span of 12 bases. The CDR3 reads CASLRAGSYNEQFF. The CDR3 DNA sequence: TGTGCCAGCCTAAGGGCGGGGTCCTACAATGAGCAGTTCTTC.

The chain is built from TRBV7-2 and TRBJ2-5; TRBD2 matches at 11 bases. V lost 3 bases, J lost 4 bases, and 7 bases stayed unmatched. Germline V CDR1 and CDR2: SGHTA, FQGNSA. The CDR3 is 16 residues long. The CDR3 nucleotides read TGTGCCAGCAGCTTCCATTTAGCGGGGGGGGGAGAGACCCAGTACTTC. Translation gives CASSFHLAGGGETQYF.

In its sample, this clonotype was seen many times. CDR3: CASRQIHEQYF. CDR3 nucleotide sequence: TGTGCCAGCAGACAAATCCACGAGCAGTACTTC. The chain carries TRBV11-2 and TRBJ2-1; D remains ambiguous. The DNA end favors TRBJ2-7, so the J call may be wrong. The CDR3 is made up of 11 amino acids. Germline V gene data show CDR1 as SGHAT and CDR2 as FQNNGV.

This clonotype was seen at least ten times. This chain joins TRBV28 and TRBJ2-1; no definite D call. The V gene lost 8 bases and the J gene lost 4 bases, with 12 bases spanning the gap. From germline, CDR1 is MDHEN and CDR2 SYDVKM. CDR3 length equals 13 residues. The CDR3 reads CASGGEYYNEQFF. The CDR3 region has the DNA TGTGCCAGCGGCGGAGAATATTACAATGAGCAGTTCTTC.

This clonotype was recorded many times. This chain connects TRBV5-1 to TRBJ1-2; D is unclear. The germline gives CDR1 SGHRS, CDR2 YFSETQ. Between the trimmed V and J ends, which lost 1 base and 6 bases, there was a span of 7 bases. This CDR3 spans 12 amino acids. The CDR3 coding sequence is TGCGCCAGCAGCTTGCCAGACCATGGCTACACCTTC. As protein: CASSLPDHGYTF.

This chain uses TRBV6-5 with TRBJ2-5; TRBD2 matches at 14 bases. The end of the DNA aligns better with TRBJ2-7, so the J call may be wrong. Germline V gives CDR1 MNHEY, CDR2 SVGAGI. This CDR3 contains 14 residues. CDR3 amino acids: CASRGLAGVVEQYF. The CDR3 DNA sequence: TGTGCCAGCAGGGGACTAGCGGGAGTTGTCGAGCAGTACTTC.

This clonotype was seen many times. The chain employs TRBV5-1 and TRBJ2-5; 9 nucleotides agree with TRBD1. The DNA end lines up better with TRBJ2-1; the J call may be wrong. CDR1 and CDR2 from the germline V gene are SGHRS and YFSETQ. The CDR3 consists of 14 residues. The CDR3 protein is CATRKGQGSYEQFF. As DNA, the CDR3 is TGCGCCACCAGAAAGGGACAGGGATCCTACGAGCAGTTCTTC.

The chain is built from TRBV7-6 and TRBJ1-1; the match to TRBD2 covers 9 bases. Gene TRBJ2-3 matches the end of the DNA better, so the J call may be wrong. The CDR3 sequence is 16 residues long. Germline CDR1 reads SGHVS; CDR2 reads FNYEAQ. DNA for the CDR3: TGTGCCAGCAGCCCCCCGGGCGGGGGGGCCGCAGATACGCAGTATTTT. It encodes CASSPPGGGAADTQYF.